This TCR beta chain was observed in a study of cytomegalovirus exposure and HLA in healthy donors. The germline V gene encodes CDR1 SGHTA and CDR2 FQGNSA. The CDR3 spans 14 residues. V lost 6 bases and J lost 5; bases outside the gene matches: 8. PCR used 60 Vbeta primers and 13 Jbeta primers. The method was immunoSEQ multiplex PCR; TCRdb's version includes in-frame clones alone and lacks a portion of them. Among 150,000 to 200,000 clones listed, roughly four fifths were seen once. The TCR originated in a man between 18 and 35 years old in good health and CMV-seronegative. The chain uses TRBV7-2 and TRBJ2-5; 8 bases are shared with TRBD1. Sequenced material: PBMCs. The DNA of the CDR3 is TGTGCCAGCAGATTGACAGGGGCGAAGGAGACCCAGTACTTC. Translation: CASRLTGAKETQYF. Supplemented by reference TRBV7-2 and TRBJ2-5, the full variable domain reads GAGVSQSPSNKVTEKGKDVELRCDPISGHTALYWYRQSLGQGLEFLIYFQGNSAPDKSGLPSDRFSAERTGGSVSTLTIQRTQQEDSAVYLCASRLTGAKETQYFGPGTRLLVL.